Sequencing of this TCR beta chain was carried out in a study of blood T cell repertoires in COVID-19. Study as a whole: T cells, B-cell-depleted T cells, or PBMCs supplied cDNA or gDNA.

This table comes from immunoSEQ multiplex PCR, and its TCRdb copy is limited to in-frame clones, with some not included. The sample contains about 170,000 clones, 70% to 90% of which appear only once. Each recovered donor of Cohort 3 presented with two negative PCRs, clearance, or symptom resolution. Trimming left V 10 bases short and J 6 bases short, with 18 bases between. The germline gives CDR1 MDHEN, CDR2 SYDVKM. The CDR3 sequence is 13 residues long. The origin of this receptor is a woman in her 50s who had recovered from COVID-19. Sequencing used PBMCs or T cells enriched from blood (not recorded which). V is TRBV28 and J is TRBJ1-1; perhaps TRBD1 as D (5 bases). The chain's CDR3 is CATKAGIGAEAFF. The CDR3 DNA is TGTGCCACCAAGGCAGGGATTGGGGCTGAAGCTTTCTTT.